The clone carrying this TCR beta chain has at least ten counts. The antigen is not known. Libraries of TCR beta came from iRepertoire HTBI primers plus Arm-PCR of CDR3 regions. Original analysis: Across samples, roughly 64 TRBV and about 15 TRBJ segments were found. TCRdb independently ran MiXCR on the multiplex PCR reads; one entry per CDR3 protein. The V and J calls reflect TCRdb's pipeline rather than the authors' work. The table lists 400,000 or so distinct CDR3 sequences, around 20% of them singletons. The data stem from a study of regulatory T cells in long-lasting Graves disease. Trimming removed 6 bases from V and 6 bases from J; junction bases left unmatched: 9. Looked up from germline, CDR1 is MNHNS and CDR2 is SASEGT. There are 15 residues in the CDR3. Time point reported: persistent/refractory GD, antithyroid drugs over 5 years with positive TRAb. The TCR library was prepared using RNA isolated from PBMCs. The diagnosis of Graves' disease used American Thyroid Association guidelines.

The study, taken as a whole, reports: Persistent disease samples used TRBV28, TRBJ1-2 and TRBJ2-5 preferentially.

The TCR sequence derives from a female donor with Graves disease. Specimen: peripheral blood mononuclear cells (PBMCs), collected when the disease was refractory, from a patient treated with antithyroid drugs. This sequence joins TRBV6-1 and TRBJ1-5; 9 bases align to TRBD1. CDR3 sequence reads: CASRPGQGRIQPQHF. The CDR3 DNA reads TGTGCCAGCAGGCCGGGACAGGGAAGGATTCAGCCCCAGCATTTT.